These 12 T cell receptor beta chains were sequenced from one sample in a study of shared clonotypes between healthy human individuals. Data came from immunoSEQ multiplex PCR; TCRdb stores just in-frame clones and leaves some out. Of 600,000 to 700,000 clones in the sample, 55% to 85% were seen once. What was sequenced was memory CD4+ T cells sorted from blood. Sample subset: CD45RA-negative fraction. These receptors all come from a woman in her twenties or thirties in good health.

The chain employs TRBV6-1 and TRBJ2-5, with D tentatively TRBD1 or TRBD2 (5 bases each). The CDR3 has 15 amino acids. Trimming removed 1 base from V and 0 bases from J, with 9 bases in between. CDR1 is MNHNS, CDR2 SASEGT, per germline. CDR3 amino acids: CASSEGWGYQETQYF. DNA for the CDR3: TGTGCCAGCAGTGAAGGGTGGGGGTACCAAGAGACCCAGTACTTC.

The chain is built from TRBV6-6 and TRBJ1-6; D might be TRBD1 (5 bases). Germline CDR1 and CDR2: MNHNY and SVGAGI (reference sequence). This CDR3 is 14 amino acids long. V lost 5 bases to trimming and J lost 5 bases, with 10 bases between them. DNA for the CDR3: TGTGCCAGCAGTCGCCAGGGAAATAATTCACCCCTCCACTTT. Its protein product is CASSRQGNNSPLHF.

V gene TRBV28 combines with J gene TRBJ1-3; D remains unclear. The CDR3 totals 16 residues. Trimming took 6 bases from V and 0 from J, leaving 15 bases between them. Germline lookup yields CDR1 MDHEN and CDR2 SYDVKM. Here the CDR3 DNA reads TGTGCCAGCAGAGGTTGGGAAAGGAGCTCTGGAAACACCATATATTTT. Residues: CASRGWERSSGNTIYF.

The V gene is TRBV2, the J gene TRBJ1-2; tentatively, D is TRBD1 (5 bases). The CDR3 runs to 10 residues. V lost 10 bases and J 8 bases, leaving 11 bases between the germline ends. Germline CDR1 and CDR2: SNHLY and FYNNEI. The CDR3 loop reads CANRWDGYTF. CDR3 DNA sequence: TGTGCCAACCGATGGGACGGCTACACCTTC.

Of note for this clone: The sample contains more than one DNA sequence encoding this CDR3. The chain carries TRBV5-1 and TRBJ1-1; a weak D match, TRBD1 (5 bases). The germline V gene encodes CDR1 SGHRS and CDR2 YFSETQ. The CDR3 is 13 amino acids. V was trimmed by 3 bases and J by 3 bases, leaving 9 bases between them. The CDR3 DNA reads TGCGCCAGCAGCTGGGGCAGGGACACTGAAGCTTTCTTT. Its translation is CASSWGRDTEAFF.

The chain combines TRBV7-9 with TRBJ1-2, with TRBD1 as a possible D gene (5 bases). The CDR3 covers 12 residues. CDR1 is SEHNR, CDR2 FQNEAQ, per germline (reference sequence). V gave up 5 bases and J gave up 7 bases, with 11 bases separating them. The CDR3 DNA reads TGTGCCAGCAGCACCCAGGGTATTGGCTACACCTTC. Its protein is CASSTQGIGYTF.

DNA of the CDR3: TGCAGCGTTGAAATTGAGGCAAAGGGCGAGTACGAGCAGTACTTC. This sequence encodes CSVEIEAKGEYEQYF. The rearrangement joins TRBV29-1 to TRBJ2-5; D unclear. The J call may be incorrect, as the DNA end agrees better with TRBJ2-7. CDR3 length: 15 residues. Germline V gene lookup returns CDR1 SQVTM and CDR2 ANQGSEA.

The V gene is TRBV7-2, the J gene TRBJ2-1; TRBD2 agrees at 9 bases. J lost 9 bases, V lost 2 bases, and 5 bases had no gene match. This CDR3 spans 14 amino acids. Looked up from germline, CDR1 is SGHTA and CDR2 is FQGNSA. For the CDR3, the DNA is TGTGCCAGCAGCTTAATGACTAGCGGATTTGAGCAGTTCTTC. Its protein product is CASSLMTSGFEQFF.

The chain joins TRBV6-1 to TRBJ1-3, with 9 bases fitting TRBD1. Germline CDR1 MNHNS, CDR2 SASEGT. The CDR3 runs 16 residues. With V trimmed by 2 bases and J by 3 bases, 5 bases remained unmatched. Here the CDR3 DNA reads TGTGCCAGCAGTGAACAACAGGGGGCGGGTGGAAACACCATATATTTT. Translating gives CASSEQQGAGGNTIYF.

The chain employs TRBV7-6 and TRBJ2-3, with a tentative D call TRBD2 (6 bases). Germline CDR1 reads SGHVS; CDR2 reads FNYEAQ. V dropped 1 base and J dropped 4 bases, with 9 bases sitting between them. This CDR3 is built from 14 residues. Here the CDR3 DNA reads TGTGCCAGCAGCTTAGGACTAGATCCAGATACGCAGTATTTT. Translated, it gives CASSLGLDPDTQYF.

The chain is built from TRBV6-6 and TRBJ1-4; a weak D match, TRBD1 (6 bases). V was clipped by 6 bases and J by 5 bases, with 10 bases between them. Germline V gene lookup returns CDR1 MNHNY and CDR2 SVGAGI (reference sequence). The CDR3 totals 13 residues. As DNA, the CDR3 is TGTGCCAGCAGCCAGGGGACGAATGAAAAACTGTTTTTT. Translating it yields CASSQGTNEKLFF.

The V gene is TRBV28, the J gene TRBJ2-6; 7 bases line up with TRBD1. Germline CDR1 is MDHEN and CDR2 is SYDVKM. CDR3 size: 14 residues. V lost 6 bases and J lost 2; bases outside the gene matches: 1. The chain's CDR3 is CASRQGPGANVLTF. The CDR3, as DNA: TGTGCCAGCAGACAGGGGCCTGGGGCCAACGTCCTGACTTTC.